This T cell receptor (beta chain) appears in the sequencing data of a study of tumor and adjacent non-tumor tissue in lung cancer. The CDR3 consists of 13 residues. The germline gives CDR1 SQVTM, CDR2 ANQGSEA. Three rounds of nested PCR, following a modified ARM-PCR protocol, produced the TCRbeta library. From the multiplex PCR reads, TCRdb called clonotypes with MiXCR, one entry per CDR3 protein. This repertoire shows 60,000 to 80,000 distinct CDR3 sequences, 55% to 70% found once; its top ten account for about a quarter. The template was RNA from unsorted bulk tissue. Distant lung tissue was collected more than 3 cm away from the tumor edge. Between August and November 2014, newly diagnosed, chemotherapy-naive lung cancer patients underwent thoracic surgery in China.

The clonotype comes from a woman aged 45-60 years with non-small cell lung cancer. The material sequenced was distant non-tumor lung tissue. The chain couples TRBV29-1 to TRBJ2-7, with TRBD2 matching 9 bases. CDR3 sequence: CTVGLAGDGEQYF. DNA for the CDR3: TGCACCGTGGGATTAGCGGGAGACGGCGAGCAGTACTTC.